Shown below are 12 T cell receptor beta chains from a single sample sequenced in a study of cytomegalovirus exposure and HLA in healthy donors (dated by TCRdb to about 2017). Library method: the immunoSEQ multiplex PCR assay. For the multiplex PCR, a mixture combining 60 forward primers for TCR Vbeta segments and 13 reverse primers for TCR Jbeta segments was used. The clones in this table, taken by TCRdb from immuneACCESS, are in-frame only. Not every clone is retained; where verified, under half of the shortfall comes from an unresolved V gene, and the cause of the rest is unknown. This sample lists more than 95,000 clones; 60% to 80% were detected once. The ten most abundant clones make up 4% of the sample. Sequencing was done on a sample of PBMCs. The receptors originated from a man aged 45-60 years in good health and CMV-seropositive.

This rearrangement joins TRBV6-1 to TRBJ2-3; 7 bases align to TRBD2. CDR1 and CDR2 (germline): MNHNS, SASEGT. The CDR3 totals 15 residues. V lost 6 bases and J lost 2; bases outside the gene matches: 8. The CDR3: CASRASGINTDTQYF. CDR3 sequence (DNA): TGTGCCAGCAGAGCAAGCGGGATTAACACAGATACGCAGTATTTT.

V is TRBV5-5 and J is TRBJ2-3, with 7 bases lining up with TRBD2. The CDR3 is 15 amino acids. Trimming removed 0 bases from V and 4 bases from J; junction bases left unmatched: 5. The germline gives CDR1 SGHKS, CDR2 YYEKEE (reference sequence). The DNA of the CDR3 is TGTGCCAGCAGCTTGGGACCGGGGAGGGCAGATACGCAGTATTTT. Translated: CASSLGPGRADTQYF.

The chain has TRBV11-2 and TRBJ1-6; TRBD1 matches 7 bases. The germline V gene has CDR1 SGHAT and CDR2 FQNNGV. The V segment lost 1 base and the J segment 7 bases; nucleotides outside the gene matches: 4. The CDR3 loop spans 15 amino acids. The CDR3 DNA follows: TGTGCCAGCAGCTTAGTGGCCAGGGGGAATTCACCCCTCCACTTT. Encoded protein: CASSLVARGNSPLHF.

This clone was observed a handful of times. The V and J genes are TRBV27 and TRBJ2-1; 10 bases match TRBD2. The V and J ends lost 10 bases and 4 bases, in that order; junction bases with no gene match: 7. Germline V CDR1 and CDR2: MNHEY, SMNVEV (reference sequence). The CDR3 is 14 residues long. The DNA for the CDR3 is TGTGCCATCTGGCGAGCGGGAGGGTACAATGAGCAGTTCTTC. Protein sequence: CAIWRAGGYNEQFF.

V gene TRBV5-1 combines with J gene TRBJ2-1, with TRBD2 identical over 8 bases. Losses at the gene ends were 0 bases for V and 8 bases for J; bases not matched to a gene: 10. Germline CDR1 is SGHRS and CDR2 is YFSETQ. The CDR3 runs to 16 residues. The CDR3 is CASSLAGGGMGDEQFF. The CDR3 DNA reads TGCGCCAGCAGCTTGGCCGGGGGGGGGATGGGCGATGAGCAGTTCTTC.

This chain connects TRBV6-1 to TRBJ1-2; the match to TRBD1 covers 9 bases. The CDR3 sequence is 14 residues long. CDR1 and CDR2 from the germline V gene are MNHNS and SASEGT. Trimming removed 6 bases from V and 2 bases from J; junction bases left unmatched: 4. The CDR3 region is CASRNRGLNYGYTF. The CDR3 region has the DNA TGTGCCAGCAGGAACAGGGGGCTCAACTATGGCTACACCTTC.

The chain has TRBV5-6 and TRBJ1-3; D unresolved. Germline lookup yields CDR1 SGHDT and CDR2 YYEEEE. The CDR3 loop spans 13 amino acids. Trimming stripped 0 bases from V and 3 bases from J, with 4 bases between. CDR3 nucleotides: TGTGCCAGCAGCTTGGTGAGTGGAAACACCATATATTTT. It specifies CASSLVSGNTIYF.

This clone has just one count. In DNA form, the CDR3 reads TGCAGCGCCCGGGACAGTACAAATGGCTACACCTTC. Translation gives CSARDSTNGYTF. This chain joins TRBV29-1 and TRBJ1-2; 7 positions match TRBD1. With 7 bases clipped from V and 6 bases from J, the junction kept 8 bases outside the gene matches. Germline V gene data show CDR1 as SQVTM and CDR2 as ANQGSEA. This CDR3 has 12 amino acids.

The chain links TRBV19 to TRBJ2-4; D remains ambiguous. V lost 3 bases to trimming and J lost 0 bases, with 6 bases between them. The germline V gene encodes CDR1 LNHDA and CDR2 SQIVND (reference sequence). The length of the CDR3 is 14 residues. CDR3 in amino acids: CASSMSLAKNIQYF. CDR3 in DNA: TGTGCCAGTAGTATGTCTCTAGCCAAAAACATTCAGTACTTC.

The chain employs TRBV7-8 and TRBJ1-1; no clear D gene. The CDR3 is 15 residues long. Germline V gene data show CDR1 as SGHVS and CDR2 as FQNEAQ. Trimming removed 1 base at V and 1 base at J, with 10 bases between. Here the CDR3 DNA reads TGTGCCAGCAGCTTAGGGCAGAATGAGAACACTGAAGCTTTCTTT. Protein: CASSLGQNENTEAFF. The variable domain in full, with the rest retrieved from reference TRBV7-8 and TRBJ1-1, is GAGVSQSPRYKVAKRGQDVALRCDPISGHVSLFWYQQALGQGPEFLTYFQNEAQLDKSGLPSDRFFAERPEGSVSTLKIQRTQQEDSAVYLCASSLGQNENTEAFFGQGTRLTVV.

The rearrangement joins TRBV14 to TRBJ2-7, with 11 nucleotides matching TRBD1. Trimming cost V 0 bases and J 6 bases; bases outside gene matches: 1. This CDR3 is 14 amino acids long. CDR1 is SGHDN and CDR2 is FVKESK in the germline V gene. CDR3 in amino acids: CASSQEGTGGEQYF. In DNA, the CDR3 is TGTGCCAGCAGCCAAGAAGGGACAGGGGGCGAGCAGTACTTC. The full variable domain, completed using reference TRBV14 and TRBJ2-7, is EAGVTQFPSHSVIEKGQTVTLRCDPISGHDNLYWYRRVMGKEIKFLLHFVKESKQDESGMPNNRFLAERTGGTYSTLKVQPAELEDSGVYFCASSQEGTGGEQYFGPGTRLTVT.

The rearrangement joins TRBV14 to TRBJ2-1; the match to TRBD2 covers 8 bases. The V and J ends lost 0 bases and 9 bases, in that order; junction bases with no gene match: 13. From germline, CDR1 is SGHDN and CDR2 FVKESK. The CDR3 sequence is 17 residues long. DNA of the CDR3: TGTGCCAGCAGCCAAGACCTAACTAGCGGTACGATAACTGAGCAGTTCTTC. It translates to CASSQDLTSGTITEQFF.